This TCR beta chain originates from a study of identical twins. V lost 0 bases to trimming and J lost 2 bases, with 10 bases between them. The germline V gene encodes CDR1 SGHRS and CDR2 YFSETQ. The CDR3 sequence is 15 residues long. This clonotype was detected many times. Using its own MiXCR run on the 5' RACE reads, TCRdb lists one record per CDR3 protein. Here the sample spans under 350,000 distinct CDR3 sequences, roughly 10% being singletons. These same records also appear under a second study, on yellow fever vaccine responses in identical twins.

Sequenced input: CD8+ T cells sorted from blood. This receptor was identified in a young woman in good health. The rearrangement uses TRBV5-1 and TRBJ2-3; the D call may be TRBD1 or TRBD2 (5 bases each). The CDR3 loop reads CASSLVGTITDTQYF. The CDR3, as DNA: TGCGCCAGCAGCTTGGTCGGGACCATCACAGATACGCAGTATTTT.